These T cell receptor beta chains were read from a single sample in a study of blood T cell repertoires in COVID-19. The method was immunoSEQ multiplex PCR; TCRdb's version includes in-frame clones alone and lacks a portion of them. The table has over 200,000 clones, more than 85% seen once. Sequencing was carried out using peripheral blood. The receptors shown here come from a man in his forties or fifties with active or convalescent COVID-19. Each CDR3 is given with its conserved first and last residue. The D gene is left open where the match is weak. Rows may omit the clone size; those that give it use once, few, many or a size class.

j_call	v_call	clone_size	d_call	cdr3_aa	cdr3_nt
TRBJ2-7	TRBV5-1	NA	NA	CASSFSGATENEQYF	TGCGCCAGCAGCTTCTCTGGGGCTACCGAGAACGAGCAGTACTTC
TRBJ1-2	TRBV11-1	NA	TRBD1	CASSIRDRGDGYTF	TGTGCCAGCAGCATCCGGGACAGGGGTGATGGCTACACCTTC
TRBJ2-5	TRBV3-1/TRBV3-2	NA	NA	CASSQTYQETQYF	TGTGCCAGCAGCCAGACTTACCAAGAGACCCAGTACTTC
TRBJ2-7	TRBV5-4	NA	NA	CASRSDTGPYEQYF	TGTGCCAGCAGGTCGGACACCGGTCCATACGAGCAGTACTTC
TRBJ2-1	TRBV19	NA	NA	CASSSLNNEQFF	TGTGCCAGTAGTTCCCTAAACAATGAGCAGTTCTTC
TRBJ1-1	TRBV27	few	NA	CASNPFRGYTEAFF	TGTGCCAGCAATCCCTTCAGGGGCTACACTGAAGCTTTCTTT
TRBJ2-6	TRBV28	NA	NA	CASRDTGANVLTF	TGTGCCAGCCGGGACACTGGGGCCAACGTCCTGACTTTC
TRBJ2-4	TRBV5-4	NA	NA	CASSVQRDGAKNIQYF	TGTGCCAGCAGCGTGCAGCGCGACGGGGCCAAAAACATTCAGTACTTC
TRBJ1-3	TRBV28	once	TRBD1	CASTPTPGQGSPSGNTIYF	TGTGCCAGCACCCCGACCCCGGGACAGGGGTCGCCTTCTGGAAACACCATATATTTT
TRBJ1-5	TRBV24-1	NA	NA	CATSDSSFDSNQPQHF	TGTGCCACCAGTGATTCGAGCTTTGATAGCAATCAGCCCCAGCATTTT
TRBJ2-7	TRBV3-1/TRBV3-2	NA	NA	CASSPYRDYEQYF	TGTGCCAGCAGCCCATACAGGGACTACGAGCAGTACTTC
TRBJ1-4	TRBV5-6	NA	TRBD1	CASSFFGAGGKLFF	TGTGCCAGCAGCTTCTTTGGTGCAGGGGGAAAACTGTTTTTT
TRBJ2-5	TRBV4-2	few	NA	CASSQAATQQETQYF	TGTGCCAGCAGCCAAGCTGCGACACAGCAAGAGACCCAGTACTTC
TRBJ2-1	TRBV27	NA	TRBD2	CASRPGLVPPLYNEQFF	TGTGCCAGCAGGCCGGGACTAGTCCCGCCCCTTTACAATGAGCAGTTCTTC
TRBJ1-3	TRBV9	NA	NA	CASSVNPNSGNTIYF	TGTGCCAGCAGCGTAAACCCTAACTCTGGAAACACCATATATTTT
TRBJ2-7	TRBV28	NA	NA	CASSTQGFEQYF	TGTGCCAGCAGTACTCAGGGGTTCGAGCAGTACTTC
TRBJ1-2	TRBV5-3	once	NA	CARSLASGANYGYTF	TGTGCCAGAAGCTTGGCCTCGGGAGCTAACTATGGCTACACCTTC
TRBJ2-1	TRBV3-1/TRBV3-2	NA	NA	CASSQGQSGTQSSYNEQFF	TGTGCCAGCAGCCAAGGCCAATCCGGGACTCAGAGCTCCTACAATGAGCAGTTCTTC
TRBJ2-2	TRBV11-2	NA	NA	CASSDWGGVAGELFF	TGTGCCAGCAGCGATTGGGGAGGTGTCGCCGGGGAGCTGTTTTTT
TRBJ2-5	TRBV6-5	NA	TRBD2	CASCLAGSQETQYF	TGTGCCAGCTGCCTAGCGGGGAGCCAAGAGACCCAGTACTTC
TRBJ2-3	TRBV5-1	NA	TRBD1	CASSPKGADSDTQYF	TGCGCCAGCAGCCCGAAGGGGGCTGATTCAGATACGCAGTATTTT
TRBJ2-6	TRBV19	NA	TRBD1	CASSARGRAGANVLTF	TGTGCCAGTAGTGCCAGGGGGCGTGCTGGGGCCAACGTCCTGACTTTC
TRBJ2-1	TRBV7-6	NA	TRBD1	CASSLVSDRADEQFF	TGTGCCAGCAGCTTAGTCAGTGACAGGGCCGATGAGCAGTTCTTC
TRBJ2-7	TRBV27	NA	TRBD2	CASSFRGGLAGPYEQYF	TGTGCCAGCAGTTTTAGGGGAGGACTAGCGGGGCCCTACGAGCAGTACTTC
TRBJ2-7	TRBV29-1	NA	TRBD2	CSVVPSGSYEQYF	TGCAGCGTTGTACCTAGCGGGAGCTACGAGCAGTACTTC
TRBJ1-1	TRBV4-1	NA	NA	CASSQARGGEAFF	TGCGCCAGCAGCCAAGCGCGGGGGGGGGAAGCTTTCTTT
TRBJ2-3	TRBV4-1	NA	TRBD2	CASSPLGGGAGADTQYF	TGCGCCAGCAGCCCCCTGGGCGGGGGGGCCGGAGCAGATACGCAGTATTTT
TRBJ1-3	TRBV5-8	NA	NA	CASSLRRVFGNTIYF	TGTGCCAGCAGCTTGAGGCGGGTCTTTGGAAACACCATATATTTT
TRBJ2-3	TRBV5-1	NA	TRBD1	CASSPGQGRDTQYF	TGCGCCAGCAGCCCCGGACAGGGACGAGATACGCAGTATTTT
TRBJ2-4	TRBV29-1	few	NA	CSVEVLIGENIQYF	TGCAGCGTTGAAGTCCTGATCGGGGAAAACATTCAGTACTTC
TRBJ2-5	TRBV7-9	NA	TRBD1	CASSLSGGETQYF	TGTGCCAGCAGTTTATCAGGGGGAGAGACCCAGTACTTC
TRBJ1-1	TRBV6-6	few	TRBD1	CASSPTGGTGSWNTEAFF	TGTGCCAGCAGTCCTACTGGGGGGACAGGGAGTTGGAACACTGAAGCTTTCTTT
TRBJ1-3	TRBV30	NA	NA	CAWSHSQGPGNTIYF	TGTGCCTGGAGCCATTCTCAGGGGCCTGGAAACACCATATATTTT
TRBJ2-5	TRBV29-1	once	NA	CSARRRGGQETQYF	TGCAGCGCCCGACGCCGGGGAGGACAAGAGACCCAGTACTTC
TRBJ2-2	TRBV30	NA	NA	CAWMFRTNTGELFF	TGTGCCTGGATGTTCAGAACGAACACCGGGGAGCTGTTTTTT
TRBJ1-4	TRBV18	once	TRBD1	CASSPDRGNEKLFF	TGTGCCAGCTCACCGGACAGGGGGAATGAAAAACTGTTTTTT
TRBJ1-4	TRBV18	NA	TRBD1	CASSRGQAATNEKLFF	TGTGCCAGCTCACGCGGACAGGCTGCAACTAATGAAAAACTGTTTTTT
TRBJ2-5	TRBV5-1	once	TRBD2	CASSLVPGLALGETQYF	TGCGCCAGCAGCTTAGTTCCGGGACTAGCCCTTGGGGAGACCCAGTACTTC
TRBJ2-7	TRBV4-1	NA	NA	CASSQVLGLATTYEQYF	TGCGCCAGCAGCCAAGTACTAGGGCTAGCGACGACCTACGAGCAGTACTTC
TRBJ2-7	TRBV28	once	NA	CASSSIQGYEQYF	TGTGCCAGCAGTTCTATACAGGGCTACGAGCAGTACTTC
TRBJ2-3	TRBV19	NA	TRBD2	CASTFRSGRRADTQYF	TGTGCCAGTACGTTTCGGAGCGGGAGGCGTGCAGATACGCAGTATTTT
TRBJ1-6	TRBV7-2	NA	NA	CASSLGRPSSYNSPLHF	TGTGCCAGCAGCTTGGGGCGGCCCAGCTCCTATAATTCACCCCTCCACTTT
TRBJ1-3	TRBV11-2	few	NA	CASSLSRGSGNTIYF	TGTGCCAGCAGCCTTTCTCGGGGGTCTGGAAACACCATATATTTT
TRBJ1-2	TRBV7-3	NA	NA	CASGPGGGSGYTF	TGTGCCAGCGGCCCGGGCGGGGGTAGTGGCTACACCTTC
TRBJ1-1	TRBV3-1/TRBV3-2	NA	NA	CASSQVGRGTEAFF	TGTGCCAGCAGCCAAGTAGGGAGGGGCACTGAAGCTTTCTTT
TRBJ2-7	TRBV12-5	NA	NA	CASGARGGEQYF	TGTGCTAGTGGTGCGAGGGGAGGAGAGCAGTACTTC
TRBJ2-4	TRBV5-1	NA	TRBD2	CASHGGATRNIQYF	TGCGCCAGCCACGGGGGGGCAACTAGAAACATTCAGTACTTC
TRBJ2-3	TRBV29-1	NA	TRBD2	CSAGTSVTDTQYF	TGCAGCGCCGGGACTAGCGTCACAGATACGCAGTATTTT
TRBJ1-2	TRBV14	NA	TRBD1	CASSPGTGYRDGYTF	TGTGCCAGCAGCCCGGGGACAGGGTATAGAGATGGCTACACCTTC
TRBJ1-4	TRBV7-9	NA	NA	CASSLFSTNEKLFF	TGTGCCAGCAGCTTATTCTCAACTAATGAAAAACTGTTTTTT